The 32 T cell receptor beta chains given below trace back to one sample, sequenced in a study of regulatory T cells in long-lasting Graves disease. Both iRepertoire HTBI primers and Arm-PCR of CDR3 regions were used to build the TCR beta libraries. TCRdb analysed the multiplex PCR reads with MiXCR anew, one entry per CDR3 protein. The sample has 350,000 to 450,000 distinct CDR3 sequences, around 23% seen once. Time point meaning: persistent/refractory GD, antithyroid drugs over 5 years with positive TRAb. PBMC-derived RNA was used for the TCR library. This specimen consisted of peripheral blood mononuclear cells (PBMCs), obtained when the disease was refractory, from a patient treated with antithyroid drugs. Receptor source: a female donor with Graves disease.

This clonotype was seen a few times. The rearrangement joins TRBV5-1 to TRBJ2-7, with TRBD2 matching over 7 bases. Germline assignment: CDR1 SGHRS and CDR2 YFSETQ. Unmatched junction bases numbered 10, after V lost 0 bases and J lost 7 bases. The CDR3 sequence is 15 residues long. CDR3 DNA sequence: TGCGCCAGCAGCTTGGCCTGGGGTCTAGCGGAAGAGCAGTACTTC. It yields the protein CASSLAWGLAEEQYF.

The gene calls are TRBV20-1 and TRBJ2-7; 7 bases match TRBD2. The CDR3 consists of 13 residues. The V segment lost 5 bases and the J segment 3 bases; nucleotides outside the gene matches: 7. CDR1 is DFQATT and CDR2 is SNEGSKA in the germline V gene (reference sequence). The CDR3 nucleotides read TGCAGTGCTCCCCGGGGGAGGGGCTACGAGCAGTACTTC. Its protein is CSAPRGRGYEQYF.

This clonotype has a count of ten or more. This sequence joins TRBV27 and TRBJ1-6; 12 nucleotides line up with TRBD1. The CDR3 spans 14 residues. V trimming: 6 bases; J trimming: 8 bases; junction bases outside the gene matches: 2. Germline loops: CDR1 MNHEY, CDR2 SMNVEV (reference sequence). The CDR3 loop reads CASRGQGADSPLHF. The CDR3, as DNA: TGTGCCAGCAGGGGACAGGGGGCTGATTCACCCCTCCACTTT.

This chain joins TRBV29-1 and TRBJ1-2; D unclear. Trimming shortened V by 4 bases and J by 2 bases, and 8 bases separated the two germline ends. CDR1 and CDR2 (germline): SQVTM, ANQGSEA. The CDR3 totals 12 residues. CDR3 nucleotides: TGCAGCGTTGTGCCTCAGAACTATGGCTACACCTTC. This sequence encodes CSVVPQNYGYTF.

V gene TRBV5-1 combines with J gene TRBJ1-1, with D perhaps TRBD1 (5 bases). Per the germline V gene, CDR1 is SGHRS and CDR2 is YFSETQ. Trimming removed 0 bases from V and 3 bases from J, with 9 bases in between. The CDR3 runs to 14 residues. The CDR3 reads CASSLEVTDTEAFF. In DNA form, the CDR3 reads TGCGCCAGCAGCTTGGAAGTGACAGACACTGAAGCTTTCTTT.

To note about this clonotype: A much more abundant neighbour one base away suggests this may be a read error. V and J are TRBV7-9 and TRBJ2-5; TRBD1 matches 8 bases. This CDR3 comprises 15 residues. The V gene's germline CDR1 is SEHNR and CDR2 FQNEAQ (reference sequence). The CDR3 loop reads CASSTWKDREETRYF. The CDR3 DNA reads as TGTGCCAGCAGCACGTGGAAGGACAGGGAAGAGACCCGGTACTTC.

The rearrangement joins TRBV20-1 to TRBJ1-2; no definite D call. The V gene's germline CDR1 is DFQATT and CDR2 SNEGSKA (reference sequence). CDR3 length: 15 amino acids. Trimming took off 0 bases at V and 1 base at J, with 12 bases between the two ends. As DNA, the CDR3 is TGCAGTGCTAGAGATAGGGAGGCTCTTAACTATGGCTACACCTTC. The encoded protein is CSARDREALNYGYTF.

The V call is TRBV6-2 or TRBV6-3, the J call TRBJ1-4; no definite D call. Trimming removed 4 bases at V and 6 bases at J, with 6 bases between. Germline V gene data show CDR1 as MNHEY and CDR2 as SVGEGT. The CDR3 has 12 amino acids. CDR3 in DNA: TGTGCCAGCAGTTCAGTGGATGAAAAACTGTTTTTT. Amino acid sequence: CASSSVDEKLFF.

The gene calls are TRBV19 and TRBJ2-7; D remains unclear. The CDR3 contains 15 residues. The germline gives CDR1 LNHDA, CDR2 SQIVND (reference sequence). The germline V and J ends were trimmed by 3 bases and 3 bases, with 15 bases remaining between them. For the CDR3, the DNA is TGTGCCAGTAGTATCCCCTCCCATCATTTCTACGAGCAGTACTTC. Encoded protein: CASSIPSHHFYEQYF.

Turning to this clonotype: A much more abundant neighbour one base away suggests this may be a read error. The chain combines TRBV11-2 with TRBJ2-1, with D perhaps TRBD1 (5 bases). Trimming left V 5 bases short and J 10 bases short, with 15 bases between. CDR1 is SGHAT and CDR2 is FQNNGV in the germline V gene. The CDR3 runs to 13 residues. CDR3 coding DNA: TGTGCCAGCAGCGGGGCGGTACACTACGAGCAGTTCTTC. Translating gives CASSGAVHYEQFF.

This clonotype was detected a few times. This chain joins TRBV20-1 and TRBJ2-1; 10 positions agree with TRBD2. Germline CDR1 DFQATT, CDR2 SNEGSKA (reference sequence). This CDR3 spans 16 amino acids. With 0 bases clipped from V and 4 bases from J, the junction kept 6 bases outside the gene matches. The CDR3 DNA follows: TGCAGTGCTAGAGACTCGACTAGCGGGCGATACAATGAGCAGTTCTTC. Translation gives CSARDSTSGRYNEQFF.

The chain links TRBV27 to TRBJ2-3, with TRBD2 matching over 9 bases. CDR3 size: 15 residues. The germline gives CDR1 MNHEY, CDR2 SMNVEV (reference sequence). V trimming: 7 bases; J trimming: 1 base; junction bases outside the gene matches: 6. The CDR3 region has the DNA TGTGCCAGCAAGACTAGCGGAGCCGGCACAGATACGCAGTATTTT. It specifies CASKTSGAGTDTQYF.

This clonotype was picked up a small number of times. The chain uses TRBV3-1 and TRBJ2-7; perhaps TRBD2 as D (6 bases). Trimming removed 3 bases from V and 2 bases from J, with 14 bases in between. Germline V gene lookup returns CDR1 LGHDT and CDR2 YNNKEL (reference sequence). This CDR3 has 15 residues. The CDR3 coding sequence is TGTGCCAGCAGCCAGACTAGTGGTAACACCTACGAGCAGTACTTC. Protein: CASSQTSGNTYEQYF.

CDR3 protein: CAISDHLRSYEQYF. Written as DNA, the CDR3 is TGTGCCATCAGTGACCACTTACGGTCCTACGAGCAGTACTTC. V and J are TRBV10-3 and TRBJ2-7; D remains unclear. Looked up from germline, CDR1 is ENHRY and CDR2 is SYGVKD. The CDR3 has 14 residues. V dropped 3 bases and J dropped 1 base, with 10 bases sitting between them.

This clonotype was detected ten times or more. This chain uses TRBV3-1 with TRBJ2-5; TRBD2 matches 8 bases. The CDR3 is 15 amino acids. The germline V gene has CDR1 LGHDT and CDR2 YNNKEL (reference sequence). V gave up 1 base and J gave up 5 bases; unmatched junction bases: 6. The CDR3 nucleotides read TGTGCCAGCAGCCAAGGGGTAGCGGGATTGGAGACCCAGTACTTC. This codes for CASSQGVAGLETQYF.

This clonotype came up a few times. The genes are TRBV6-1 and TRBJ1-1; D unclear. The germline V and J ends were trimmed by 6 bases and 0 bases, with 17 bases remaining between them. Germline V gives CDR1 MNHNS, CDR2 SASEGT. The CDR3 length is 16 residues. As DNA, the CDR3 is TGTGCCAGCAGACCCCAAAGCGGGCGGATGAACACTGAAGCTTTCTTT. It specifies CASRPQSGRMNTEAFF.

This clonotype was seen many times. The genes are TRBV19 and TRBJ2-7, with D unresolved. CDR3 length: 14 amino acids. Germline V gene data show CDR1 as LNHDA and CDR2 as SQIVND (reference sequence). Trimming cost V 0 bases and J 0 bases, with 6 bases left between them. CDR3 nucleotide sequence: TGTGCCAGTAGTATAGACGGAAACTCCTACGAGCAGTACTTC. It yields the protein CASSIDGNSYEQYF.

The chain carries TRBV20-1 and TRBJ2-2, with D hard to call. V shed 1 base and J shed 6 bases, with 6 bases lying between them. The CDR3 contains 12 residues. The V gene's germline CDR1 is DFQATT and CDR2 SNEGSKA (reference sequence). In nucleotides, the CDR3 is TGCAGTGCTAGAGGGAGTTCCGGGGAGCTGTTTTTT. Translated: CSARGSSGELFF.

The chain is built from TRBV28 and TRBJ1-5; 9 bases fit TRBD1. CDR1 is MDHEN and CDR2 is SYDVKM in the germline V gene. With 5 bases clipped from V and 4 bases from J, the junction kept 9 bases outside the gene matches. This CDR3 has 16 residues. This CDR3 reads CASSPAGQGENQPQHF. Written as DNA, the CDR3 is TGTGCCAGCAGTCCCGCGGGACAGGGTGAGAATCAGCCCCAGCATTTT.

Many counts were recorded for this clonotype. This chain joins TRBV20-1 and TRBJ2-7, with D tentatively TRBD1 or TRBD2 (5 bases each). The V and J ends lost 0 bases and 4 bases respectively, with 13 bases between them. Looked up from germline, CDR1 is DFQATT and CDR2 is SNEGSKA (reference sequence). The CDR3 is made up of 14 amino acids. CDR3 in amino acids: CSARDPGGMYEQYF. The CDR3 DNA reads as TGCAGTGCTAGAGATCCTGGGGGAATGTACGAGCAGTACTTC.

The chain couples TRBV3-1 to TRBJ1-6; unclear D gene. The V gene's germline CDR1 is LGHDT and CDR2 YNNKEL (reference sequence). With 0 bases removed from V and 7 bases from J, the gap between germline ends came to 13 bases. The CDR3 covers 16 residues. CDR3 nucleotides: TGTGCCAGCAGCCAAGAGAGAGGGCAGGCCAATTCACCCCTCCACTTT. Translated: CASSQERGQANSPLHF.

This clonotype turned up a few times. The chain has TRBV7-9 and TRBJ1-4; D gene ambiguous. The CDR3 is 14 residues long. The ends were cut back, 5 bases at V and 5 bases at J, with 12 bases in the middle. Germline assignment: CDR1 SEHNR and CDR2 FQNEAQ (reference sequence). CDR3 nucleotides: TGTGCCAGCAGCCAACAGAGGGCGAATGAAAAACTGTTTTTT. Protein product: CASSQQRANEKLFF.

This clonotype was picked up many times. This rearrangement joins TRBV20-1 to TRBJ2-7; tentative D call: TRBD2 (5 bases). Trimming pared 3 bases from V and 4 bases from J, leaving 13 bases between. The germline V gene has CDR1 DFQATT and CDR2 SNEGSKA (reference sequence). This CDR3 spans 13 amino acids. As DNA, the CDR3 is TGCAGTGCTAGCGAGGGAGTCCAATACGAGCAGTACTTC. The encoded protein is CSASEGVQYEQYF.

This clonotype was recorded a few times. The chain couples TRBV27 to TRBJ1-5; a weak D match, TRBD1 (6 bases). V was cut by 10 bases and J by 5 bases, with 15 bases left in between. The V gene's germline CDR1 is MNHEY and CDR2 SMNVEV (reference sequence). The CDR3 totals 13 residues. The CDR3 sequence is CATGGTLHQPQHF. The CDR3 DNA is TGTGCCACCGGGGGCACCCTCCATCAGCCCCAGCATTTT.

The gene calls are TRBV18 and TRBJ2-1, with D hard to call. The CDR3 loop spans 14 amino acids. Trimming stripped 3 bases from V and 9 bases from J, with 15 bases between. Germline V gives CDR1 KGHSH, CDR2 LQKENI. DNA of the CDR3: TGTGCCAGCTCACCCCAGCGACCCGATTTTGAGCAGTTCTTC. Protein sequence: CASSPQRPDFEQFF. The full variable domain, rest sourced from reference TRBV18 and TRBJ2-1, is NAGVMQNPRHLVRRRGQEARLRCSPMKGHSHVYWYRQLPEEGLKFMVYLQKENIIDESGMPKERFSAEFPKEGPSILRIQQVVRGDSAAYFCASSPQRPDFEQFFGPGTRLTVL.

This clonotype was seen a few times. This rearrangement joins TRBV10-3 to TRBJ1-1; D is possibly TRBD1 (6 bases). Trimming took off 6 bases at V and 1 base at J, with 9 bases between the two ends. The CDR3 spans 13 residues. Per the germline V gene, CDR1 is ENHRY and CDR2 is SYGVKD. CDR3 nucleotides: TGTGCCATCAGGGACAGTCCGAACACTGAAGCTTTCTTT. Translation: CAIRDSPNTEAFF.

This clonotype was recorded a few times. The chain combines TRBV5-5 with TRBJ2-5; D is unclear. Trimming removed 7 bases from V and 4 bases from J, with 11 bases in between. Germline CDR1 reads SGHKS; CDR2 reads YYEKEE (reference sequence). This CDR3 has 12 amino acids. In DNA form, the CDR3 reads TGTGCCAGCCGTGGGGTGCGAGAGACCCAGTACTTC. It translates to CASRGVRETQYF.

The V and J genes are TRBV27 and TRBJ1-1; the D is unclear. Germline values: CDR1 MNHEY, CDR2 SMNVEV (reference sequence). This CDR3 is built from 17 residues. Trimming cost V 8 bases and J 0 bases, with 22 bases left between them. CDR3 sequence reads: CASPTIGPGDMNTEAFF. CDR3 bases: TGTGCCAGCCCCACCATTGGGCCAGGAGACATGAACACTGAAGCTTTCTTT.

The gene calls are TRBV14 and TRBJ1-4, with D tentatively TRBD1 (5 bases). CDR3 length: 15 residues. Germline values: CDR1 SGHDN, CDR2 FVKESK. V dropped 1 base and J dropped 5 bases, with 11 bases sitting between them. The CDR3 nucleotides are TGTGCCAGCAGCCAAGGCGGGGGTTCGAATGAAAAACTGTTTTTT. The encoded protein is CASSQGGGSNEKLFF.

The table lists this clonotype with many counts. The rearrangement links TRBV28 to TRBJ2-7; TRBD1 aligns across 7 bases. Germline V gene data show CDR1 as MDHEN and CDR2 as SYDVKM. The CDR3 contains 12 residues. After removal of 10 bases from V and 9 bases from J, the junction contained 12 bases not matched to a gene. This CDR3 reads CAMRQGITLQYF. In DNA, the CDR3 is TGTGCCATGAGACAGGGTATTACGTTGCAGTACTTC.

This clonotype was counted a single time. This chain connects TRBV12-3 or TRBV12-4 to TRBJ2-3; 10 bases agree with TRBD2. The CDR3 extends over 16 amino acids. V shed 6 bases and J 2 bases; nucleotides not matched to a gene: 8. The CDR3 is CASSPGLADNTDTQYF. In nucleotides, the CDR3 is TGTGCCAGCAGCCCCGGACTAGCGGATAACACAGATACGCAGTATTTT.

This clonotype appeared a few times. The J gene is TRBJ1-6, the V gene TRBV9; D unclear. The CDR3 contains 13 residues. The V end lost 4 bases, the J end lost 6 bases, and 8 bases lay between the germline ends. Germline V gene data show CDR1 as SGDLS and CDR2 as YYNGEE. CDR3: CASSKQSNSPLHF. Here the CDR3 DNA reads TGTGCCAGCAGCAAACAGAGTAATTCACCCCTCCACTTT.